This TCR beta chain was obtained from a study of CD8+ T cells in alopecia areata. Study findings and constraints: Affected lesional scalp, above all in alopecia totalis/universalis, was more clonal than normal scalp.

Germline assignment: CDR1 SQVTM and CDR2 ANQGSEA. The CDR3 length is 13 residues. V lost 3 bases and J 0 bases, leaving 6 bases between the germline ends. Both peripheral blood and punch biopsies of lesional scalp skin were obtained from patients who had alopecia areata. PBMCs served as the source from which CD4+ and CD8+ T cells were sorted. This clone was seen a few times. Antigen specificity is unknown. Extracted RNA was reverse transcribed, and the resulting cDNA served as sequencing template. The assay was immunoSEQ multiplex PCR, and TCRdb's table has in-frame clones only and misses some. The repertoire has hundreds of thousands of clones, 57% of them found once; the top ten carry 0.4% to 0.55%.

The sequence was obtained from a human donor with alopecia areata. The chain couples TRBV29-1 to TRBJ1-3; the D is unclear. Specimen: CD4+ T cells sorted from blood, collected at week 0. The CDR3 here is CSVEESSGNTIYF. CDR3 coding DNA: TGCAGCGTTGAGGAGAGCTCTGGAAACACCATATATTTT.